A selection of T cell receptor beta chains follows, all from one sample in a study of blood T cell repertoires in COVID-19. Profiling relied on immunoSEQ multiplex PCR, and the TCRdb table lists in-frame clones only, not all of them. The data show 200,000 to 250,000 clones, with approximately 90% seen just once and 0.65% to 0.85% held by the top ten. The material sequenced was peripheral blood. These TCRs come from a man in his sixties with COVID-19, enrolled during active disease. Both conserved end residues are part of each CDR3. D genes are given only for firm matches. Clone size is given for some rows only: seen once, a few or many times, or a class if the clone is expanded.

v_gene	abundance	d_gene	j_gene	CDR3aa	CDR3nt
TRBV10-3	once	TRBD2	TRBJ2-3	CAISGGTSGRGGDTQYF	TGTGCCATCAGTGGGGGGACTAGCGGGAGGGGCGGAGATACGCAGTATTTT
TRBV9	.	TRBD1	TRBJ1-4	CASSARSTGTNEKLFF	TGTGCCAGCAGCGCCAGATCGACAGGGACTAATGAAAAACTGTTTTTT
TRBV27	.	.	TRBJ2-1	CASSFETGRNNEQFF	TGTGCCAGCAGTTTTGAGACGGGGAGGAACAATGAGCAGTTCTTC
TRBV2	.	TRBD1	TRBJ2-7	CAIERGDRRYEQYF	TGTGCCATCGAGCGAGGGGACAGGAGATACGAGCAGTACTTC
TRBV20-1	once	.	TRBJ2-2	CSASTSTTGELFF	TGCAGTGCTAGTACTAGCACCACCGGGGAGCTGTTTTTT
TRBV15	.	TRBD2	TRBJ2-1	CATSRGPRTSGAGNEQFF	TGTGCCACCAGCAGAGGCCCTAGGACTAGCGGGGCGGGTAATGAGCAGTTCTTC
TRBV11-2	once	.	TRBJ2-5	CASSLAQGGETQYF	TGTGCCAGCAGCTTAGCACAGGGGGGGGAGACCCAGTACTTC
TRBV19	once	TRBD1	TRBJ1-4	CASSIHDRGDNEKLFF	TGTGCCAGTAGTATCCACGACAGGGGAGATAATGAAAAACTGTTTTTT
TRBV10-1	medium-sized	TRBD2	TRBJ2-3	CASSARRLAGVADTQYF	TGCGCCAGCAGTGCCCGAAGACTAGCGGGGGTCGCAGATACGCAGTATTTT
TRBV12-5	.	.	TRBJ1-1	CASIGAGTEAFF	TGTGCTAGTATAGGCGCGGGAACTGAAGCTTTCTTT
TRBV5-5	.	.	TRBJ1-6	CASSLDWGGTYNSPLHF	TGTGCCAGCAGCTTGGATTGGGGAGGCACCTATAATTCACCCCTCCACTTT
TRBV5-1	.	.	TRBJ1-4	CASKGEKLFF	TGCGCCAGCAAGGGGGAAAAACTGTTTTTT
TRBV6-5	.	.	TRBJ2-1	CASSYMGASFTQFF	TGTGCCAGCAGTTACATGGGGGCTAGCTTTACGCAGTTCTTC
TRBV12-3/TRBV12-4	.	.	TRBJ2-3	CASGKQTDTQYF	TGTGCCAGCGGTAAACAGACAGATACGCAGTATTTT
TRBV7-9	.	TRBD2	TRBJ2-1	CASSLDGLASYEQFF	TGTGCCAGCAGCTTAGATGGACTAGCAAGCTATGAGCAGTTCTTC
TRBV28	.	.	TRBJ2-7	CASERQSYEQYF	TGTGCCTCTGAGAGGCAGTCCTACGAGCAGTACTTC
TRBV12-3/TRBV12-4	.	.	TRBJ2-1	CASSPQGYNEQFF	TGTGCCAGCAGTCCTCAGGGCTACAATGAGCAGTTCTTC
TRBV6-7	.	.	TRBJ1-5	CASSYRAPRHQPQHF	TGTGCCAGCAGTTACCGAGCACCGCGGCATCAGCCCCAGCATTTT
TRBV6-5	.	.	TRBJ1-2	CASSPGVGGGYTF	TGTGCCAGCAGCCCCGGAGTGGGGGGAGGCTACACCTTC
TRBV6-5	once	TRBD2	TRBJ2-1	CASRREGFDNEQFF	TGTGCCAGCAGGAGGGAGGGCTTTGACAATGAGCAGTTCTTC
TRBV3-1/TRBV3-2	.	TRBD1	TRBJ1-2	CASSHDGTGNYGYTF	TGTGCCAGCAGCCACGACGGGACAGGGAACTATGGCTACACCTTC
TRBV3-1/TRBV3-2	.	.	TRBJ2-2	CASSEPYGGLFF	TGTGCCAGCAGCGAACCTTACGGGGGGCTGTTTTTT
TRBV6-5	.	.	TRBJ1-1	CASSPQGMNTEAFF	TGTGCCAGCAGTCCACAGGGTATGAACACTGAAGCTTTCTTT
TRBV10-3	.	.	TRBJ1-2	CASKGQGNYGYTF	TGTGCCAGTAAGGGGCAGGGCAACTATGGCTACACCTTC
TRBV11-2	.	TRBD1	TRBJ1-2	CASSLALLTGVGYTF	TGTGCCAGCAGCTTAGCCCTCTTGACAGGGGTTGGCTACACCTTC
TRBV27	few	.	TRBJ2-7	CASSLMFQASVEQYF	TGTGCCAGCAGTTTAATGTTTCAGGCTAGCGTCGAGCAGTACTTC